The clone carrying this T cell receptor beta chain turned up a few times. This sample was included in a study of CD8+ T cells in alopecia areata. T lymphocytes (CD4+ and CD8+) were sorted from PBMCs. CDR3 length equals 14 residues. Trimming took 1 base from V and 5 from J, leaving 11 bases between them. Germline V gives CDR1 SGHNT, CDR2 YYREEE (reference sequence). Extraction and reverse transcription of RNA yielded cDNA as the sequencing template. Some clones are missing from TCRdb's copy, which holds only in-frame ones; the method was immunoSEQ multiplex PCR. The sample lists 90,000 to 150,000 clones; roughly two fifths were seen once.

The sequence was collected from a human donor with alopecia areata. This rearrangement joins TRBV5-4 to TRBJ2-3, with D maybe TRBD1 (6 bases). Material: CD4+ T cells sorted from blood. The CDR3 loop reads CASSLMGAVDTQYF. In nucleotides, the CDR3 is TGTGCCAGCAGCTTGATGGGGGCTGTAGATACGCAGTATTTT.